What follows describes a single T cell receptor beta chain. The specificity of this receptor is unknown. Per-base quality was not reported, and no clone a single base away is much larger than it. The sample comes from a study of T cells after yellow fever vaccination (dated by TCRdb to the late 2010s). Regarding the complete study: The SMART-Seq v4 Ultra Low Input RNA kit was used to prepare libraries from fractions with low cell numbers. Bulk TCR alpha and beta repertoires were sequenced longitudinally to track T-cell clones before and after primary and booster YFV17D yellow fever vaccination. Two healthy male donors made up the cohort, one aged 18 to 29 years and the other aged 30 to 40 years. Blood was drawn at multiple timepoints before and after primary and secondary immunization, with bulk PBMC replicates and cell subsets isolated. General findings and caveats noted by the study authors: Because abundant contaminating clonotypes from the bulk population could be contained in FACS-sorted repertoires, computational filtering was required. The study included only two donors, which limits how far the findings can be generalized. The secondary T-cell response was weaker than the primary response but faster, peaking on day 5 instead of day 15. After the booster, most clones that had expanded after primary vaccination were detected again (around 97% of CD4 and more than 80% of CD8), suggesting broad maintenance of memory. A small share of clonotypes was detected in both CD4 and CD8 compartments, with the overlap likely arising from convergent recombination.

Instrument used: Illumina NovaSeq 6000. TCR cDNA was synthesized by 5'RACE template switching, which introduced a universal primer site and unique molecular identifiers. cDNA synthesis was primed from both the TCR alpha and TCR beta constant segments. Library amplification involved two PCR steps, and the second step added sample barcodes and sequencing adapters. Libraries were sequenced on Illumina HiSeq 2500 (2x100 bp) or NovaSeq (2x150 bp). For the original study's pipeline: MIGEC handled demultiplexing of reads and collapsing into UMI consensus sequences, while MiXCR performed V(D)J alignment. Clonotypes responding to the vaccine were identified with edgeR on replicate PBMC samples, with the criteria of FDR below 0.01 and a log2 fold change above 5 up to day 15. Each bulk clonotype was labeled CD4 or CD8 based on which sequenced repertoire, CD4 or CD8, contained the clonotype at higher abundance. The public reads were quality trimmed at Q25 with fastp and then assembled into clones with MiXCR by TCRdb, keeping productive beta chains. Duplicate CDR3 protein sequences are folded into a single record with the most common DNA and genes. These V and J calls are TCRdb output, not the study's own analysis. The sample contains 400,000 or so distinct CDR3 sequences, around a sixth of them found a single time. The ten largest clones represent 15% to 20% of the sample.

What this sample's treatment or condition label stands for: live attenuated yellow fever vaccine strain. At each blood-draw timepoint, two biological replicates of bulk PBMCs were obtained. PBMCs were isolated from peripheral blood using a standard Ficoll-Paque protocol. RNA was extracted with TriZol from bulk PBMCs, CD4 and CD8 fractions, and dextramer-positive and dextramer-negative fractions. V is shortened by 4 bases, J by 2 bases, and the region joining them spans 12 bases. Its CDR3 holds 14 amino acids, cysteine through phenylalanine. Only the CDR3 region is kept as DNA, spanning 42 bases read in frame from base 1. According to the germline V gene, CDR1 reads ENHRY and CDR2 reads SYGVKD.

The sequence came from a man aged 18-30 years who received the YFV17D yellow fever vaccine. The chain is encoded by TRBV10-3 joined to TRBJ2-7, with TRBD1 tentatively as D gene (5 bases match). The sample consisted of PBMCs, taken before the yellow fever booster vaccination. For the CDR3, the sequence is CAISGYQQAYEQYF. The DNA sequence is TGTGCCATCAGTGGATATCAACAGGCCTACGAGCAGTACTTC.